These 9 T cell receptor beta chains came from one sample sequenced in a study of shared clonotypes between healthy human individuals (dated by TCRdb to about 2020). Library preparation employed the immunoSEQ multiplex PCR assay. The immuneACCESS repertoire file appears here via TCRdb, limited to in-frame rearrangements. These files lack a portion of the clones; in checked studies, under half of the deficit traces to unresolved V genes, and the cause of the others is not known. Across this sample there are about 2 million clones, with approximately 95% seen only once. The biggest ten clones account for under 1.5% of the sample. For the CD8 naive samples, CD45RO-negative cells were positively selected for CCR7, yielding a CD45RA+CCR7+ population from which TemRA cells were excluded. Sequenced sample: naive CD8+ T cells sorted from blood. The cell subset or site label for this specimen denotes: CD45RA+CCR7+. The receptors shown here come from a man between 18 and 29 years old in good health.

The chain has TRBV4-1 and TRBJ1-1; 10 bases align to TRBD1. The CDR3 has 16 residues. Germline-derived CDR1 and CDR2 are MGHRA and YSYEKL. V lost 0 bases to trimming and J lost 3 bases; unmatched junction nucleotides: 4. The CDR3 sequence: CASSQDRTGGDTEAFF. CDR3 nucleotides: TGCGCCAGCAGCCAAGATCGGACAGGGGGGGACACTGAAGCTTTCTTT.

The genes are TRBV19 and TRBJ1-1; no clear D. From germline, CDR1 is LNHDA and CDR2 SQIVND (reference sequence). V was trimmed by 3 bases and J by 5 bases, leaving 22 bases between them. The length of the CDR3 is 17 residues. The CDR3, as DNA: TGTGCCAGTAGTATTCCAATCGCGGCGGGGAAGAGAACTGAAGCTTTCTTT. This translates into CASSIPIAAGKRTEAFF.

The rearrangement uses TRBV27 and TRBJ2-7; weak D call: TRBD2 (6 bases). Trimming shortened V by 5 bases and J by 1 base, and 12 bases separated the two germline ends. Per germline, CDR1 MNHEY and CDR2 SMNVEV (reference sequence). The CDR3 sequence is 14 residues long. Here the CDR3 DNA reads TGTGCCAGCAGTCCGCTGGGGACTTCCTACGAGCAGTACTTC. Protein: CASSPLGTSYEQYF.

The gene calls are TRBV6-5 and TRBJ1-5; D is possibly TRBD1 (5 bases). Deletions cut 1 base from V and 11 bases from J, with 18 bases between. The CDR3 runs 15 residues. Germline V gene data show CDR1 as MNHEY and CDR2 as SVGAGI. DNA for the CDR3: TGTGCCAGCAGTTACTTTTCCGGGACGGCAACAACCCAGCATTTT. As protein: CASSYFSGTATTQHF.

The chain links TRBV7-8 to TRBJ2-2; 7 nucleotides match TRBD1. V shed 5 bases and J 3 bases; nucleotides not matched to a gene: 3. CDR3 length equals 14 residues. Germline CDR1 and CDR2: SGHVS and FQNEAQ. Written as DNA, the CDR3 is TGTGCCAGCAGCACGGGACAGTACACCGGGGAGCTGTTTTTT. This sequence encodes CASSTGQYTGELFF.

V gene TRBV7-9 combines with J gene TRBJ2-7; 9 bases match TRBD1. Germline lookup yields CDR1 SEHNR and CDR2 FQNEAQ (reference sequence). V shed 5 bases, J shed 4 bases, and the junction held 6 bases outside the gene matches. The CDR3 sequence is 14 residues long. DNA for the CDR3: TGTGCCAGCAGCGTACAGGGGGCGGATTACGAGCAGTACTTC. Its translation is CASSVQGADYEQYF.

As to this clone: Additional DNA sequences in this sample encode the identical CDR3. The chain is built from TRBV27 and TRBJ2-1; D gene uncertain. V was trimmed by 2 bases and J by 6 bases, leaving 5 bases between them. In germline, CDR1 is MNHEY, CDR2 SMNVEV (reference sequence). The CDR3 is 12 amino acids. The CDR3 is CASSLGGNEQFF. CDR3 in DNA: TGTGCCAGCAGTTTAGGCGGCAATGAGCAGTTCTTC.

The chain carries TRBV19 and TRBJ2-1; a possible D gene is TRBD2 (6 bases). Germline V lookup: CDR1 LNHDA, CDR2 SQIVND (reference sequence). The CDR3 is 13 amino acids. V lost 10 bases and J 9 bases, leaving 19 bases between the germline ends. DNA of the CDR3: TGTGCCACCTACGGGAGTAATCGTGGTGAGCAGTTCTTC. Protein: CATYGSNRGEQFF.

The chain joins TRBV29-1 to TRBJ2-2, with 7 positions matching TRBD2. CDR1 is SQVTM and CDR2 is ANQGSEA in the germline V gene. CDR3 length: 15 residues. The V segment lost 3 bases and the J segment 3 bases; nucleotides outside the gene matches: 7. CDR3 protein: CSVELAGDYTGELFF. CDR3 in DNA: TGCAGCGTTGAGCTGGCGGGGGACTACACCGGGGAGCTGTTTTTT.